A single sample is the source of the 9 T cell receptor beta chains below, sequenced in a study of blood T cell repertoires in COVID-19. The data were produced by immunoSEQ multiplex PCR, yet TCRdb's version contains in-frame clones alone and is incomplete. The sample contains 200,000 to 250,000 clones, 82% of which appear only once. The sequenced sample consisted of PBMCs or T cells enriched from blood (not recorded which). These receptors were taken from a woman aged 60-70 years who had recovered from COVID-19.

CDR3: CASSPVSGMYEQYF. Written as DNA, the CDR3 is TGTGCCAGTAGTCCCGTATCGGGGATGTACGAGCAGTACTTC. This chain joins TRBV19 and TRBJ2-7, with D maybe TRBD2 (5 bases). The germline V and J ends were trimmed by 5 bases and 4 bases, with 15 bases remaining between them. Germline V CDR1 and CDR2: LNHDA, SQIVND (reference sequence). The CDR3 spans 14 residues.

The chain is built from TRBV24-1 and TRBJ2-1; D gene ambiguous. V was shortened by 6 bases and J by 8 bases, with 10 bases between the two germline ends. The CDR3 sequence is 12 residues long. Per the germline V gene, CDR1 is KGHDR and CDR2 is SFDVKD. CDR3 in amino acids: CATSPRGDEQFF. The CDR3 nucleotides are TGTGCCACCAGTCCCCGAGGCGATGAGCAGTTCTTC.

The chain employs TRBV19 and TRBJ1-6, with 9 bases aligning to TRBD1. There are 15 residues in the CDR3. The germline V gene encodes CDR1 LNHDA and CDR2 SQIVND (reference sequence). The ends lost 6 bases at V and 6 bases at J; junction bases unmatched: 6. In DNA, the CDR3 is TGTGCCAGTAGGGGACAGGGTTCTCCTAATTCACCCCTCCACTTT. This translates into CASRGQGSPNSPLHF.

V and J are TRBV5-4 and TRBJ1-6; 8 bases fit TRBD1. The J segment lost 7 bases and the V segment lost 4 bases, leaving 7 bases of the junction unmatched. Germline loops: CDR1 SGHNT, CDR2 YYREEE (reference sequence). The CDR3 extends over 15 amino acids. The CDR3 loop is CASSVGQDSNSPLHF. The CDR3 DNA sequence: TGTGCCAGCAGCGTGGGACAGGACTCGAATTCACCCCTCCACTTT.

The chain carries TRBV21-1 and TRBJ1-5; the table's D gene call, TRBD1, was not cross checked with the DNA. TRBV21-1 is assigned pseudogene status. The CDR3 runs to 16 residues. The CDR3 loop reads CASSNLTGDSNQPQHF. The CDR3 nucleotides read TGTGCCAGCAGCAACCTGACAGGGGATAGCAATCAGCCCCAGCATTTT.

The rearrangement links TRBV19 to TRBJ2-7; 8 positions agree with TRBD1. J lost 3 bases, V lost 4 bases, and 5 bases had no gene match. CDR1 is LNHDA, CDR2 SQIVND, per germline (reference sequence). The CDR3 loop spans 14 amino acids. The CDR3 DNA reads TGTGCCAGTAGTAGGGGACAGGCTAACTACGAGCAGTACTTC. Protein: CASSRGQANYEQYF. The full variable domain, with the rest looked up from reference TRBV19 and TRBJ2-7, is DGGITQSPKYLFRKEGQNVTLSCEQNLNHDAMYWYRQDPGQGLRLIYYSQIVNDFQKGDIAEGYSVSREKKESFPLTVTSAQKNPTAFYLCASSRGQANYEQYFGPGTRLTVT.

This chain connects TRBV27 to TRBJ1-4, with 7 nucleotides matching TRBD1. The trim removed 6 bases at V and 12 bases at J, leaving 16 bases unmatched. Germline V gene lookup returns CDR1 MNHEY and CDR2 SMNVEV (reference sequence). The CDR3 contains 15 residues. The CDR3 sequence is CASSPTGFGIGELFF. The CDR3 DNA follows: TGTGCCAGCAGCCCGACAGGGTTCGGTATTGGCGAACTGTTTTTT.

This clone was recorded a few times. V gene TRBV10-3 combines with J gene TRBJ2-2; 11 nucleotides agree with TRBD1. This CDR3 has 15 amino acids. The germline gives CDR1 ENHRY, CDR2 SYGVKD. Trimming removed 5 bases from V and 4 bases from J; junction bases left unmatched: 3. CDR3 residues: CAISTGTGGTGELFF. CDR3 bases: TGTGCCATCAGTACCGGGACAGGGGGCACCGGGGAGCTGTTTTTT.

The chain carries TRBV2 and TRBJ2-2; 11 bases match TRBD2. The CDR3 has 15 residues. V shed 6 bases and J 5 bases; nucleotides not matched to a gene: 5. Germline CDR1 and CDR2: SNHLY and FYNNEI. The CDR3 spells CASSPGLAETGELFF. The CDR3 DNA follows: TGTGCCAGCAGCCCGGGACTAGCGGAGACCGGGGAGCTGTTTTTT.